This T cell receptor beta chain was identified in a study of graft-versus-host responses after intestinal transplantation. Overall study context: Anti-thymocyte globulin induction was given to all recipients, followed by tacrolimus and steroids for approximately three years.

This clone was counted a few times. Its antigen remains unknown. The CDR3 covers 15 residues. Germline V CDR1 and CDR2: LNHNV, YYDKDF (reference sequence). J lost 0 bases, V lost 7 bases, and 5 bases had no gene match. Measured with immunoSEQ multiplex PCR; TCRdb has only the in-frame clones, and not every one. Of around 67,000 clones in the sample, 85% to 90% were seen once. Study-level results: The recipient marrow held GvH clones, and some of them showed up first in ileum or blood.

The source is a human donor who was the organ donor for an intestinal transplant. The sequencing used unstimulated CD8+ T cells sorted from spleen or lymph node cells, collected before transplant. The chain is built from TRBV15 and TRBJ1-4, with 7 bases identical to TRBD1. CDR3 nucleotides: TGTGCCACCACTACAGGGGAATCAACTAATGAAAAACTGTTTTTT. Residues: CATTTGESTNEKLFF.